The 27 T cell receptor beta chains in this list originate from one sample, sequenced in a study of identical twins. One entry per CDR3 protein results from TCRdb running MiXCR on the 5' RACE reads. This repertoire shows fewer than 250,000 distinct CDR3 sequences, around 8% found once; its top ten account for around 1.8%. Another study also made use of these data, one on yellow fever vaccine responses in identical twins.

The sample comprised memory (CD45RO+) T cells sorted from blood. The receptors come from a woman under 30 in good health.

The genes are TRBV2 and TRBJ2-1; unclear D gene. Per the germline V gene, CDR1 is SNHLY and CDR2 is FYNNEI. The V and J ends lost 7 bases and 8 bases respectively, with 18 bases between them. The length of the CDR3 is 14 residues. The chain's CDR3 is CASIRSNEVDEQFF. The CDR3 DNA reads TGTGCCAGCATTCGGTCCAACGAGGTCGATGAGCAGTTCTTC. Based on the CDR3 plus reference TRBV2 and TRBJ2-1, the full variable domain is EPEVTQTPSHQVTQMGQEVILRCVPISNHLYFYWYRQILGQKVEFLVSFYNNEISEKSEIFDDQFSVERPDGSNFTLKIRSTKLEDSAMYFCASIRSNEVDEQFFGPGTRLTVL.

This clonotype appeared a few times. Written as DNA, the CDR3 is TGTGCCAGTAGTATAGGCGGCGGGACGGAGCAGTTCTTC. Amino acid sequence: CASSIGGGTEQFF. V usage is TRBV19 and J usage is TRBJ2-1; the D gene is possibly TRBD2 (6 bases). Trimming left V 1 base short and J 10 bases short, with 11 bases between. The CDR3 is 13 amino acids. Germline V CDR1 and CDR2: LNHDA, SQIVND (reference sequence).

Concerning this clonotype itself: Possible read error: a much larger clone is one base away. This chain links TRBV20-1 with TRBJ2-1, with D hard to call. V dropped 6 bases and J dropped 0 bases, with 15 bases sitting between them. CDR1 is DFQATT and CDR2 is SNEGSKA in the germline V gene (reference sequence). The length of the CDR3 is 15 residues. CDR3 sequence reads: CSANRARSSYNEQFF. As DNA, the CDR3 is TGCAGTGCAAATAGGGCCCGGAGCTCCTACAATGAGCAGTTCTTC.

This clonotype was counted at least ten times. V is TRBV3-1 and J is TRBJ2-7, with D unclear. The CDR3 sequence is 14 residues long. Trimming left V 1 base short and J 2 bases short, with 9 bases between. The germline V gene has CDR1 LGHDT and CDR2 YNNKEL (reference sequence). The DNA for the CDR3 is TGTGCCAGCAGCCAAGCTAGTATCCCCTACGAGCAGTACTTC. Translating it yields CASSQASIPYEQYF.

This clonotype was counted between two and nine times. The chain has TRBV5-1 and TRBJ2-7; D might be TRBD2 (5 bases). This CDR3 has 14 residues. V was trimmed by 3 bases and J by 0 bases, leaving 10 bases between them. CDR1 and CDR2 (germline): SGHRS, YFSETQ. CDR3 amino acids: CASSSSGISYEQYF. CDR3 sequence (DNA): TGCGCCAGCAGCTCGTCCGGGATCTCCTACGAGCAGTACTTC.

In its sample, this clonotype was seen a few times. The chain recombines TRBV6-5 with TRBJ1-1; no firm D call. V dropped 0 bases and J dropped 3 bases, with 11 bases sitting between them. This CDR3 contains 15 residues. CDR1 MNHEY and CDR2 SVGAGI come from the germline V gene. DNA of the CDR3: TGTGCCAGCAGTTACTCCGAAATCTCTTACACTGAAGCTTTCTTT. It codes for CASSYSEISYTEAFF.

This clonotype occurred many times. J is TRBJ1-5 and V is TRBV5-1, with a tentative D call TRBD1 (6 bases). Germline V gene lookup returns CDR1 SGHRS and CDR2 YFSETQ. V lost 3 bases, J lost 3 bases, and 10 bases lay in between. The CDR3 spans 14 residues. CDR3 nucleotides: TGCGCCAGCAGCTCCGGACAGAACAATCAGCCCCAGCATTTT. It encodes CASSSGQNNQPQHF.

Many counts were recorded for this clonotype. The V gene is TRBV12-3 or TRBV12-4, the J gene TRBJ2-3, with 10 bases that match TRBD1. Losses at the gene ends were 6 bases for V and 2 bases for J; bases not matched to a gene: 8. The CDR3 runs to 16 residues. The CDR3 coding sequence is TGTGCCAGCAGCCACTGGACAGGGGGAGTCACAGATACGCAGTATTTT. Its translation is CASSHWTGGVTDTQYF.

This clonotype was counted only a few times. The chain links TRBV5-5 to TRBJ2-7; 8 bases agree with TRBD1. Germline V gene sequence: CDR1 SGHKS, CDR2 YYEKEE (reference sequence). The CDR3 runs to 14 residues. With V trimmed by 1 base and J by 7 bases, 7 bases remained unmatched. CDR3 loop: CASSLLQGAVEQYF. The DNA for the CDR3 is TGTGCCAGCAGCTTGTTGCAGGGGGCAGTGGAGCAGTACTTC.

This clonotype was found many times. The CDR3 nucleotides are TGTGCCACGAGCGGGGCTAACACAGATACGCAGTATTTT. It codes for CATSGANTDTQYF. This chain uses TRBV6-1 with TRBJ2-3; 7 bases are shared with TRBD2. The germline V gene encodes CDR1 MNHNS and CDR2 SASEGT. Trimming at V came to 10 bases and at J to 2 bases, leaving 6 bases not matched to a gene. CDR3 size: 13 residues.

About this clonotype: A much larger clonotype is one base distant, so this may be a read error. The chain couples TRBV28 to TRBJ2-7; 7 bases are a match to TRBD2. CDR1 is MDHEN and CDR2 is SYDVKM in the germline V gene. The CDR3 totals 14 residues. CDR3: CGSSLWGTTSGQYF. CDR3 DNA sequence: TGTGGCAGCAGTTTATGGGGGACTACATCGGGGCAGTACTTC.

The CDR3 DNA reads TGCGCCAGCAGCTTGGGTCAGGGAATAGCTTACAATGAGCAGTTCTTC. This gives the protein CASSLGQGIAYNEQFF. The V call is TRBV5-1, the J call TRBJ2-1; a weak D match, TRBD1 (5 bases). The CDR3 has 16 residues. V was cut by 0 bases and J by 4 bases, with 14 bases left in between. CDR1 and CDR2 from the germline V gene are SGHRS and YFSETQ.

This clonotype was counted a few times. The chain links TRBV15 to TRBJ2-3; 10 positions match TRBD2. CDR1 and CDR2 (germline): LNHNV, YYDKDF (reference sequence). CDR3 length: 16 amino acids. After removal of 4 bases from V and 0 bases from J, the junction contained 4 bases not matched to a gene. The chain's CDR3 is CATSTRTSGSTDTQYF. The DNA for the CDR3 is TGTGCCACCAGCACCCGGACTAGCGGTAGCACAGATACGCAGTATTTT.

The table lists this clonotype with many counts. CDR3 amino acids: CASSLDSGGGQPQHF. The CDR3 nucleotides read TGTGCCAGCAGCTTAGATTCAGGGGGCGGTCAGCCCCAGCATTTT. The chain recombines TRBV7-2 with TRBJ1-5; 8 positions match TRBD1. CDR3 length: 15 residues. CDR1 SGHTA and CDR2 FQGNSA come from the germline V gene. V lost 1 base, J lost 6 bases, and 5 bases stayed unmatched. The whole variable domain, filled in from reference TRBV7-2 and TRBJ1-5, reads GAGVSQSPSNKVTEKGKDVELRCDPISGHTALYWYRQSLGQGLEFLIYFQGNSAPDKSGLPSDRFSAERTGGSVSTLTIQRTQQEDSAVYLCASSLDSGGGQPQHFGDGTRLSIL.

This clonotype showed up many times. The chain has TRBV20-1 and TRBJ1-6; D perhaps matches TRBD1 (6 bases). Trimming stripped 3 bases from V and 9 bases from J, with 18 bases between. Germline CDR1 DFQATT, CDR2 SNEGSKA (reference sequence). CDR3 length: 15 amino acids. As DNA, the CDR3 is TGCAGTGCTAGGGCCGGGAGTCAGGGGACTTCACCCCTCCACTTT. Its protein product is CSARAGSQGTSPLHF.

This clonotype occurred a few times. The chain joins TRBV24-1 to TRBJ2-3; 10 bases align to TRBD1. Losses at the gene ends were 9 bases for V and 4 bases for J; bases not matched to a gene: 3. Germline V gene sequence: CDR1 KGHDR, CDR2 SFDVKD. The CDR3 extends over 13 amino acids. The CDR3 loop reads CATCGQGADTQYF. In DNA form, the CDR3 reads TGTGCCACCTGCGGACAGGGGGCAGATACGCAGTATTTT.

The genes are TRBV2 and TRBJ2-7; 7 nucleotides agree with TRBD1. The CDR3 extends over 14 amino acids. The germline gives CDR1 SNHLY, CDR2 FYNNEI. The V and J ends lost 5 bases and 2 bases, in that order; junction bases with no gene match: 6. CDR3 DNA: TGTGCCAGCAGTCGACAGGGATCAACCTACGAGCAGTACTTC. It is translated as CASSRQGSTYEQYF.

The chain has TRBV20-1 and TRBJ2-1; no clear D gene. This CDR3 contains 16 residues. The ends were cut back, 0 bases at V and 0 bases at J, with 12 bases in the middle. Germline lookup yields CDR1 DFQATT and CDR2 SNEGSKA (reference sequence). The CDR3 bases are TGCAGTGCTAGAGATCCGCGGCAAAGCTCCTACAATGAGCAGTTCTTC. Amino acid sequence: CSARDPRQSSYNEQFF.

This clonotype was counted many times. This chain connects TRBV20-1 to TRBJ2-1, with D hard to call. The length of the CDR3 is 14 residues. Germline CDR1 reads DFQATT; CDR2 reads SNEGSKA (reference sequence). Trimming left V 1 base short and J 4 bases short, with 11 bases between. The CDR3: CSARGSPGYNEQFF. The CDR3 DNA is TGCAGTGCTAGAGGGTCCCCCGGGTACAATGAGCAGTTCTTC.

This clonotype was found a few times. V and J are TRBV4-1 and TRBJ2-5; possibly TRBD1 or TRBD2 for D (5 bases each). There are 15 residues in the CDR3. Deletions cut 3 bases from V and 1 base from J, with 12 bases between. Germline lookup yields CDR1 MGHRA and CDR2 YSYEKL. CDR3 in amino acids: CASSHGGPIQETQYF. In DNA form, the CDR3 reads TGCGCCAGCAGCCATGGGGGACCAATCCAAGAGACCCAGTACTTC.

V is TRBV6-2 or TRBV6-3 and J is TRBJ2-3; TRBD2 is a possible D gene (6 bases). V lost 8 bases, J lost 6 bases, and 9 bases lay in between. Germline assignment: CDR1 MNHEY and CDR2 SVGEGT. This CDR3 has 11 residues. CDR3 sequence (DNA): TGTGCCAGCGGGAGGCAGGATACGCAGTATTTT. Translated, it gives CASGRQDTQYF.

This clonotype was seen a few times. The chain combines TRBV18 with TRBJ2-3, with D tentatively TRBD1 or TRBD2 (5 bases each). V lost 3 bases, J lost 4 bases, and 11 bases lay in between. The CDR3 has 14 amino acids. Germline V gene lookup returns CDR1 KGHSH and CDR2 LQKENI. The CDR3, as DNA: TGTGCCAGCTCACCGGGACCTACGTCAGATACGCAGTATTTT. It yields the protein CASSPGPTSDTQYF.

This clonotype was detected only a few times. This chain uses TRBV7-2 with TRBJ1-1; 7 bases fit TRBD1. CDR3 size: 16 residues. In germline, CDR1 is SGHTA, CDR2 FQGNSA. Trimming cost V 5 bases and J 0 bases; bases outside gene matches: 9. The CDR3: CASSPERGQLNTEAFF. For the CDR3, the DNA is TGTGCCAGCAGCCCCGAAAGGGGGCAGCTGAACACTGAAGCTTTCTTT. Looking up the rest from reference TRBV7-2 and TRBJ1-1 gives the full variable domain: GAGVSQSPSNKVTEKGKDVELRCDPISGHTALYWYRQSLGQGLEFLIYFQGNSAPDKSGLPSDRFSAERTGGSVSTLTIQRTQQEDSAVYLCASSPERGQLNTEAFFGQGTRLTVV.

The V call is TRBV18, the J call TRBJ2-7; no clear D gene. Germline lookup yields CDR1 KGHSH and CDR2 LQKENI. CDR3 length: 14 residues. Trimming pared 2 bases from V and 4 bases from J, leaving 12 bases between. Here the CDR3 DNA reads TGTGCCAGCTCACCAGCCCCTTCTCAATACGAGCAGTACTTC. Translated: CASSPAPSQYEQYF.

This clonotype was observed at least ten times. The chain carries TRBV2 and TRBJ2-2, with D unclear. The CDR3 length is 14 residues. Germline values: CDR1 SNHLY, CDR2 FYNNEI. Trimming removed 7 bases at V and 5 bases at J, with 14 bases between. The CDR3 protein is CASKPVPTTGELFF. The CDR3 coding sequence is TGTGCCAGCAAGCCAGTCCCCACAACCGGGGAGCTGTTTTTT.

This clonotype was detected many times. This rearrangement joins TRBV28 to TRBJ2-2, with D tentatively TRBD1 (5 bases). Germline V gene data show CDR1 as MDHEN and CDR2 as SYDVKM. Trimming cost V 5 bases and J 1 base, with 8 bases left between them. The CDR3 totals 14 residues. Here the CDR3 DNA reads TGTGCCAGCAGTAGACAGTTGAACACCGGGGAGCTGTTTTTT. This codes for CASSRQLNTGELFF.

CDR3 in DNA: TGTGCCAGCAGTGACTGGCCACGCAGTTACAATGAGCAGTTCTTC. Amino acids: CASSDWPRSYNEQFF. The chain is built from TRBV6-4 and TRBJ2-1; D is uncertain. Germline assignment: CDR1 MRHNA and CDR2 SNTAGT. Deletions cut 1 base from V and 4 bases from J, with 11 bases between. This CDR3 comprises 15 residues.